This TCR beta chain was found in a study of blood T cells in healthy people across ages. Across the whole study: T cells yielded about one barcoded beta molecule per two cells through template switching. Study results and limitations: Aged donors had fewer naive CD4+ cells and lower diversity than long-lived donors. Age brought a roughly linear fall in TCR beta diversity measured per million T cells.

The use of a sample-barcoded 5' primer and a J-beta primer mix characterized a second PCR of roughly 6 to 11 cycles. TCRdb processed the 5' RACE reads anew with MiXCR; each CDR3 protein has one entry. The sample carries 1.8 million or so distinct CDR3 sequences, 35% to 50% recorded once. CDR3 size: 13 residues. The germline V gene encodes CDR1 KGHSH and CDR2 LQKENI. The germline V and J ends were trimmed by 7 bases and 0 bases, with 8 bases remaining between them. This clonotype was detected only a few times. Its antigen is unknown. The J gene is TRBJ2-3, the V gene TRBV18, with unresolved D. Material for sequencing was blood. This sequence was found in a human donor in good health. CDR3 sequence reads: CASFGSSTDTQYF. CDR3 nucleotides: TGTGCCAGCTTTGGGTCTAGCACAGATACGCAGTATTTT.